The 30 T cell receptor beta chains presented below share a single source sample, sequenced in a study of cytotoxic CD8 clonotypes in ibrutinib-treated CLL. Sequenced by immunoSEQ multiplex PCR; TCRdb stores in-frame clones only, minus some. The data contain some 200,000 clones, 79% of them singletons. Sequences were derived from PBMCs, sampled after 12 months of ibrutinib treatment. These TCRs come from a human donor with chronic lymphocytic leukemia.

V is TRBV5-6 and J is TRBJ2-7; 7 bases align to TRBD1. Germline trimming cut 5 bases from V and 2 bases from J; bases unmatched to any gene: 7. This CDR3 is 14 amino acids long. Germline CDR1 reads SGHDT; CDR2 reads YYEEEE. Here the CDR3 reads CASRKQGTAYEQYF. As DNA, the CDR3 is TGTGCCAGCAGAAAACAGGGGACAGCCTACGAGCAGTACTTC.

This chain links TRBV7-3 with TRBJ2-3, with D perhaps matching TRBD1 (7 bases). The CDR3 contains 14 residues. CDR1 is SGHTA and CDR2 is FQGTGA in the germline V gene. The V gene lost 3 bases and the J gene lost 3 bases, with 10 bases spanning the gap. Here the CDR3 DNA reads TGTGCCAGCAGCTTCAGGGGGGTTACAGATACGCAGTATTTT. Encoded protein: CASSFRGVTDTQYF.

This rearrangement joins TRBV27 to TRBJ2-7; 11 nucleotides agree with TRBD1. The CDR3 is 14 amino acids. V shed 3 bases and J 4 bases; nucleotides not matched to a gene: 2. CDR1 is MNHEY and CDR2 is SMNVEV in the germline V gene (reference sequence). CDR3 sequence (DNA): TGTGCCAGCAGTTTGGACAGGGGGCAGTACGAGCAGTACTTC. Its translation: CASSLDRGQYEQYF.

V gene TRBV11-2 combines with J gene TRBJ1-1; D perhaps matches TRBD1 (5 bases). The CDR3 spans 12 residues. The V end was cut by 1 base, the J end by 12 bases, with 12 bases between. Germline values: CDR1 SGHAT, CDR2 FQNNGV. The CDR3 nucleotides are TGTGCCAGCAGCTTAGGGGAGGGGAGGCCTTTCTTT. Its protein is CASSLGEGRPFF.

The gene calls are TRBV27 and TRBJ2-7, with a tentative D call TRBD1 (5 bases). With 3 bases removed from V and 4 bases from J, the gap between germline ends came to 7 bases. CDR3 length equals 12 residues. Germline V gene data show CDR1 as MNHEY and CDR2 as SMNVEV (reference sequence). This CDR3 reads CASSLQGYEQYF. The DNA for the CDR3 is TGTGCCAGCAGTTTGCAGGGTTACGAGCAGTACTTC.

J is TRBJ1-2 and V is TRBV11-1; D uncertain. V dropped 5 bases and J dropped 4 bases, with 11 bases sitting between them. The germline gives CDR1 SGHAT, CDR2 FQDESV (reference sequence). The CDR3 loop spans 13 amino acids. CDR3 protein: CASSLQQTYGYTF. The CDR3 DNA follows: TGTGCCAGCAGCCTCCAGCAAACCTATGGCTACACCTTC. The variable domain in full, with the rest retrieved from reference TRBV11-1 and TRBJ1-2, is EAEVAQSPRYKITEKSQAVAFWCDPISGHATLYWYRQILGQGPELLVQFQDESVVDDSQLPKDRFSAERLKGVDSTLKIQPAELGDSAMYLCASSLQQTYGYTFGSGTRLTVV.

CDR3 sequence (DNA): TGCGCCAGCAGCTTGGCTAGCGGGGGGGCCGTTGAGACCCAGTACTTC. Translating gives CASSLASGGAVETQYF. The chain recombines TRBV5-1 with TRBJ2-5; TRBD2 matches at 12 bases. The CDR3 has 16 residues. Germline trimming cut 0 bases from V and 5 bases from J; bases unmatched to any gene: 5. The V gene's germline CDR1 is SGHRS and CDR2 YFSETQ.

V usage is TRBV28 and J usage is TRBJ1-1; 9 bases line up with TRBD1. The CDR3 covers 11 residues. Germline CDR1 MDHEN, CDR2 SYDVKM. V dropped 10 bases and J dropped 11; count of bases not matched to a gene: 8. The CDR3 DNA reads TGTGCCACCACAGGGGGCGCTTTGGCTTTCTTT. Its translation is CATTGGALAFF.

The chain links TRBV6-1 to TRBJ2-3; D unclear. The germline CDR1 and CDR2 sequences are MNHNS and SASEGT. This CDR3 is 12 amino acids long. Trimming removed 3 bases at V and 3 bases at J, with 4 bases between. The CDR3: CASSDRTDTQYF. The DNA for the CDR3 is TGTGCCAGCAGTGACAGGACAGATACGCAGTATTTT.

The rearrangement joins TRBV6-6 to TRBJ2-7; 11 bases align to TRBD2. Germline trimming cut 7 bases from V and 6 bases from J; bases unmatched to any gene: 5. Germline CDR1 MNHNY, CDR2 SVGAGI (reference sequence). The CDR3 length is 13 residues. The CDR3 DNA reads as TGTGCCAGCAATAAGCTAGCGGGGGGCGAGCAGTACTTC. It encodes CASNKLAGGEQYF.

The genes are TRBV18 and TRBJ1-1; D gene uncertain. Trimming pared 3 bases from V and 0 bases from J, leaving 8 bases between. The CDR3 is 14 residues long. Germline V gives CDR1 KGHSH, CDR2 LQKENI. DNA of the CDR3: TGTGCCAGCTCACCCGGCATGATGAACACTGAAGCTTTCTTT. This encodes CASSPGMMNTEAFF. The full variable domain, in which reference TRBV18 and TRBJ1-1 provide the parts outside the CDR3, is NAGVMQNPRHLVRRRGQEARLRCSPMKGHSHVYWYRQLPEEGLKFMVYLQKENIIDESGMPKERFSAEFPKEGPSILRIQQVVRGDSAAYFCASSPGMMNTEAFFGQGTRLTVV.

This clone was picked up one time. This chain connects TRBV5-1 to TRBJ2-1; 9 bases match TRBD1. Germline V CDR1 and CDR2: SGHRS, YFSETQ. Germline trimming cut 0 bases from V and 6 bases from J; bases unmatched to any gene: 7. The CDR3 extends over 16 amino acids. DNA for the CDR3: TGCGCCAGCAGCTTGGTCCCGGGACAGGGTTTCAATGAGCAGTTCTTC. It is translated as CASSLVPGQGFNEQFF. The full variable domain, with the rest looked up from reference TRBV5-1 and TRBJ2-1, is KAGVTQTPRYLIKTRGQQVTLSCSPISGHRSVSWYQQTPGQGLQFLFEYFSETQRNKGNFPGRFSGRQFSNSRSEMNVSTLELGDSALYLCASSLVPGQGFNEQFFGPGTRLTVL.

The CDR3 reads CASSYRDTKASPLHF. CDR3 DNA sequence: TGTGCCAGCAGTTACCGGGACACCAAGGCTTCACCCCTCCACTTT. The V call is TRBV6-6, the J call TRBJ1-6; D is possibly TRBD1 (6 bases). Looked up from germline, CDR1 is MNHNY and CDR2 is SVGAGI (reference sequence). V was shortened by 2 bases and J by 9 bases, with 14 bases between the two germline ends. CDR3 size: 15 residues.

V gene TRBV14 combines with J gene TRBJ2-3; tentatively, D is TRBD1 or TRBD2 (6 bases each). The CDR3 is made up of 15 amino acids. The V and J ends lost 4 bases and 6 bases respectively, with 17 bases between them. From germline, CDR1 is SGHDN and CDR2 FVKESK. CDR3 sequence: CASSRGAPSGDTQYF. Written as DNA, the CDR3 is TGTGCCAGCAGCCGGGGGGCCCCGAGTGGGGATACGCAGTATTTT.

This clone is a singleton in its sample. The V and J genes are TRBV4-2 and TRBJ2-5; D is tentatively TRBD1 or TRBD2 (5 bases each). The CDR3 runs 13 residues. Germline-derived CDR1 and CDR2 are LGHNA and YNFKEQ. Trimming stripped 3 bases from V and 5 bases from J, with 10 bases between. CDR3 DNA: TGTGCCAGCAGCCAGGGGGTCGGGGAGACCCAGTACTTC. This codes for CASSQGVGETQYF.

This clone was observed many times. The rearrangement links TRBV4-2 to TRBJ1-1; D unclear. CDR1 is LGHNA and CDR2 is YNFKEQ in the germline V gene. The CDR3 is made up of 15 amino acids. Trimming pared 0 bases from V and 1 base from J, leaving 9 bases between. The DNA of the CDR3 is TGTGCCAGCAGCCAAGATCGGTGGGGGAACACTGAAGCTTTCTTT. Protein product: CASSQDRWGNTEAFF.

The J gene is TRBJ1-4, the V gene TRBV2, with 7 bases lining up with TRBD1. In germline, CDR1 is SNHLY, CDR2 FYNNEI. V gave up 6 bases and J gave up 4 bases; unmatched junction bases: 8. CDR3 length: 15 residues. Here the CDR3 DNA reads TGTGCCAGCAGCTTAGACAGGGTCCTTAATGAAAAACTGTTTTTT. Amino acid sequence: CASSLDRVLNEKLFF. Combining the CDR3 with reference TRBV2 and TRBJ1-4 gives the whole variable domain EPEVTQTPSHQVTQMGQEVILRCVPISNHLYFYWYRQILGQKVEFLVSFYNNEISEKSEIFDDQFSVERPDGSNFTLKIRSTKLEDSAMYFCASSLDRVLNEKLFFGSGTQLSVL.

The V and J genes are TRBV6-5 and TRBJ2-1; TRBD2 might be the D (5 bases). This CDR3 has 15 residues. V was shortened by 0 bases and J by 2 bases, with 8 bases between the two germline ends. Germline lookup yields CDR1 MNHEY and CDR2 SVGAGI. In DNA form, the CDR3 reads TGTGCCAGCAGTTACTCAGCAGCGGCCTACAATGAGCAGTTCTTC. Its protein is CASSYSAAAYNEQFF.

J is TRBJ1-1 and V is TRBV19; D gene ambiguous. Germline V lookup: CDR1 LNHDA, CDR2 SQIVND (reference sequence). The CDR3 covers 12 residues. Trimming left V 6 bases short and J 0 bases short, with 5 bases between. The CDR3 protein is CASRVMNTEAFF. The CDR3 DNA reads TGTGCCAGTAGAGTCATGAACACTGAAGCTTTCTTT.

The chain joins TRBV29-1 to TRBJ1-1, with D hard to call. This CDR3 has 12 residues. Germline CDR1 and CDR2: SQVTM and ANQGSEA. Trimming took off 5 bases at V and 2 bases at J, with 9 bases between the two ends. In nucleotides, the CDR3 is TGCAGCGTTCGTGGAGTAAACACTGAAGCTTTCTTT. Residues: CSVRGVNTEAFF.

The chain couples TRBV5-1 to TRBJ2-7; TRBD1 agrees at 10 bases. Trimming removed 0 bases from V and 6 bases from J; junction bases left unmatched: 3. The CDR3 is 14 residues long. The germline V gene has CDR1 SGHRS and CDR2 YFSETQ. The CDR3 sequence: CASSLVRTGGEQYF. CDR3 bases: TGCGCCAGCAGCTTGGTTAGGACAGGGGGCGAGCAGTACTTC.

The chain joins TRBV2 to TRBJ1-2; 10 nucleotides align to TRBD1. Germline-derived CDR1 and CDR2 are SNHLY and FYNNEI. With 5 bases clipped from V and 7 bases from J, the junction kept 10 bases outside the gene matches. CDR3 length equals 15 residues. The CDR3 reads CASSPDRGVVGGYTF. The CDR3 region has the DNA TGTGCCAGCAGTCCGGACAGGGGGGTGGTAGGTGGCTACACCTTC.

The J gene is TRBJ2-7, the V gene TRBV16; 8 bases match TRBD1. The CDR3 totals 17 residues. Germline V lookup: CDR1 KGHSY, CDR2 FQNENV. With V trimmed by 4 bases and J by 3 bases, 14 bases remained unmatched. DNA for the CDR3: TGTGCCAGCAGCCCCCGGCGGGGACAGGCGACAAACTACGAGCAGTACTTC. Protein product: CASSPRRGQATNYEQYF.

The gene calls are TRBV11-3 and TRBJ2-7, with TRBD2 as a possible D gene (5 bases). The germline V gene encodes CDR1 SGHNT and CDR2 YENEEA. There are 14 residues in the CDR3. Trimming pared 1 base from V and 7 bases from J, leaving 14 bases between. CDR3 loop: CASSLGPGSGEQYF. The CDR3 nucleotides are TGTGCCAGCAGCTTAGGCCCGGGATCGGGGGAGCAGTACTTC.

This chain connects TRBV6-1 to TRBJ2-1; 14 nucleotides match TRBD2. Looked up from germline, CDR1 is MNHNS and CDR2 is SASEGT. With V trimmed by 6 bases and J by 7 bases, 5 bases remained unmatched. The CDR3 runs to 15 residues. CDR3 in DNA: TGTGCCAGCAGCACCGGGACTAGCGGGGGTAATGAGCAGTTCTTC. It specifies CASSTGTSGGNEQFF.

In its sample, this clone was seen a few times. The chain carries TRBV5-3 and TRBJ1-5; no definite D call. TRBV5-3 is given ORF status, its function remaining uncertain. V was pared by 5 bases and J by 11 bases, with 8 bases between. This CDR3 spans 10 amino acids. The CDR3 loop is CARREGAQHF. CDR3 DNA sequence: TGTGCCAGAAGGGAGGGAGCCCAGCATTTT.

The gene calls are TRBV27 and TRBJ2-6, with D perhaps matching TRBD2 (5 bases). CDR3 length: 16 amino acids. Deletions cut 2 bases from V and 0 bases from J, with 8 bases between. CDR1 is MNHEY, CDR2 SMNVEV, per germline (reference sequence). The CDR3 DNA sequence: TGTGCCAGCAGTTTAGGACTTTCCTCTGGGGCCAACGTCCTGACTTTC. Protein sequence: CASSLGLSSGANVLTF.

V and J are TRBV19 and TRBJ1-2; TRBD1 might be the D (6 bases). CDR3 length: 15 amino acids. The V end lost 6 bases, the J end lost 8 bases, and 22 bases lay between the germline ends. From germline, CDR1 is LNHDA and CDR2 SQIVND (reference sequence). The CDR3 protein is CASSPNLGGATGYTF. CDR3 coding DNA: TGTGCCAGTAGCCCAAATTTAGGGGGTGCGACGGGCTACACCTTC.

About this clone itself: At one of its ends the junction is not consistent with the germline gene, which may arise from a read error. This chain connects TRBV6-5 to TRBJ1-2, with TRBD1 identical over 7 bases. This CDR3 spans 14 amino acids. Germline-derived CDR1 and CDR2 are MNHEY and SVGAGI. The CDR3 spells CATSYIGGARPYTF. Written as DNA, the CDR3 is TGTGCCACCAGTTACATAGGGGGCGCCCGACCCTACACCTTC.

The chain couples TRBV28 to TRBJ1-1; unclear D gene. The V and J ends lost 5 bases and 3 bases respectively, with 16 bases between them. The germline CDR1 and CDR2 sequences are MDHEN and SYDVKM. The CDR3 sequence is 15 residues long. This CDR3 reads CASSPGRLRDTEAFF. In DNA form, the CDR3 reads TGTGCCAGCAGTCCCGGACGACTTCGGGACACTGAAGCTTTCTTT.